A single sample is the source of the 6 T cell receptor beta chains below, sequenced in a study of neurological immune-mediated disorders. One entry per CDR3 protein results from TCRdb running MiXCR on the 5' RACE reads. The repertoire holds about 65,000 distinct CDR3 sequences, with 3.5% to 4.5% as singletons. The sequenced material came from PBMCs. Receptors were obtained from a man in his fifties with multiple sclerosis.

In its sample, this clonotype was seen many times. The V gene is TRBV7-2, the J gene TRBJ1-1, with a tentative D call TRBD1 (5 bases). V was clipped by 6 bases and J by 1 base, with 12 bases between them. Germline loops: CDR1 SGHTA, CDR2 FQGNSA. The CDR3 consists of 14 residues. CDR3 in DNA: TGTGCCAGCAGGTCACAGGCCTCGAACACTGAAGCTTTCTTT. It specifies CASRSQASNTEAFF.

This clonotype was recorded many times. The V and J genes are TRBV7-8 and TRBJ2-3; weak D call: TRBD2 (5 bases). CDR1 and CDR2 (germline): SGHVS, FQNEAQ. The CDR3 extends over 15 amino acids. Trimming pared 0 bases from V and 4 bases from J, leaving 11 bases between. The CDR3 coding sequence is TGTGCCAGCAGCTTAGCTTGGTCTAGCCCAGATACGCAGTATTTT. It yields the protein CASSLAWSSPDTQYF. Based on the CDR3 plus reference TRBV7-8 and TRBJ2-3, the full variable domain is GAGVSQSPRYKVAKRGQDVALRCDPISGHVSLFWYQQALGQGPEFLTYFQNEAQLDKSGLPSDRFFAERPEGSVSTLKIQRTQQEDSAVYLCASSLAWSSPDTQYFGPGTRLTVL.

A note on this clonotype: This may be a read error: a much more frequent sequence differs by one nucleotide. CDR3 protein: CSVGSIYTGELFF. The CDR3 coding sequence is TGCAGCGTTGGAAGCATCTACACCGGGGAGCTGTTTTTT. This chain links TRBV29-1 with TRBJ2-2; D is unclear. Germline CDR1 and CDR2: SQVTM and ANQGSEA. The CDR3 totals 13 residues. The V gene lost 4 bases and the J gene lost 3 bases, with 9 bases spanning the gap.

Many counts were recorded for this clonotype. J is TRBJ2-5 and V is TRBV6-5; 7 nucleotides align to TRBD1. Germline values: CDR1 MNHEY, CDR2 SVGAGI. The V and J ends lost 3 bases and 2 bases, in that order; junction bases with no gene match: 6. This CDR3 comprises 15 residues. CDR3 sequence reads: CASSYFPGQQETQYF. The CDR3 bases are TGTGCCAGCAGTTATTTCCCGGGACAGCAAGAGACCCAGTACTTC.

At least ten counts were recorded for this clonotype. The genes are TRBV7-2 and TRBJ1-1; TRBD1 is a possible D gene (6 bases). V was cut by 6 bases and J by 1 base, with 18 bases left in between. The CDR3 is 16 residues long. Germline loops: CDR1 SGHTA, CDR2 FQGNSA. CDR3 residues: CASRLALGTRNTEAFF. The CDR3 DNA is TGTGCCAGCAGGCTAGCATTGGGGACAAGGAACACTGAAGCTTTCTTT. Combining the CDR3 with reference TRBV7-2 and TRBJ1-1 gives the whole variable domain GAGVSQSPSNKVTEKGKDVELRCDPISGHTALYWYRQSLGQGLEFLIYFQGNSAPDKSGLPSDRFSAERTGGSVSTLTIQRTQQEDSAVYLCASRLALGTRNTEAFFGQGTRLTVV.

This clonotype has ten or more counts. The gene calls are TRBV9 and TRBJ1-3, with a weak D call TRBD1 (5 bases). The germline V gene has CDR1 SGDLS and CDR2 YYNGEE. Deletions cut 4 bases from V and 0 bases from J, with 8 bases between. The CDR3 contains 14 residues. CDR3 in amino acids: CASSLQVSGNTIYF. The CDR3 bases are TGTGCCAGCAGCTTACAGGTCTCTGGAAACACCATATATTTT.